This T cell receptor (beta chain) comes out of a study of T cells expressing NK-cell markers. Looking at the study overall: Serological testing identified most of the eight sequenced donors as HCMV-seropositive and one as seronegative.

CDR1 and CDR2 from the germline V gene are SGHTA and FQGTGA. This CDR3 has 12 residues. Making the TCR beta cDNA relied on 5'RACE template switching with UMIs. For each CDR3 protein, TCRdb gives one entry from its re-call of the 5' RACE reads, without DNA. Its listing shows over 250,000 distinct CDR3 sequences. Study findings and constraints: Dominant NKG2C+ clonotype frequencies of roughly 1.0-8% of CD8+ T cells were measured in about six donors.

About this clonotype itself: Its antigen is still unknown.

The V call is TRBV7-3, the J call TRBJ2-2; TCRdb lists TRBD1, though no DNA is available to test this call. The sequencing input was blood T cells: a sorted CD56 or NKG2C T cell subset, CD4+ or CD8+ T cells, or bulk PBMC T cells (not recorded which). This TCR was sampled from a woman between 18 and 75 years old in good health. CDR3 protein: CASSPGFRELFF.